The TCR beta chain under discussion was sequenced for a study of blood T cell repertoires in COVID-19. Study-level information: In each case, the material was cDNA or gDNA derived from T cells, B-cell-depleted T cells, or PBMCs.

The germline CDR1 and CDR2 sequences are KGHSH and LQKENI. The CDR3 runs to 16 residues. V was cut by 0 bases and J by 0 bases, with 9 bases left in between. Assay: immunoSEQ multiplex PCR; the TCRdb copy retains only in-frame clones and omits some. The sample comprises about 400,000 clones, 86% of which are singletons, and more than 1.4% rests with the top ten. The sample holds one count of this clone. The same CDR3 arises from other DNA sequences in this sample as well. This TCR came from a woman aged 25 to 39 with active or convalescent COVID-19. The sequenced material came from peripheral blood. The J gene is TRBJ1-3, the V gene TRBV18, with D tentatively TRBD1 (5 bases). CDR3 in amino acids: CASSPPTGGSGNTIYF. The CDR3, as DNA: TGTGCCAGCTCACCACCGACGGGGGGCTCTGGAAACACCATATATTTT.